Listed here are 8 T cell receptor beta chains from one sample, sequenced in a study of T cell repertoires in cytomegalovirus infection (dated 2019 in TCRdb). Their antigens are not known. Instrument used: Illumina HiSeq 1500. TCRdb applied fastp at Q25 and MiXCR to the public reads, then kept only in-frame beta chains. Entries are consolidated by CDR3 protein sequence, retaining the most common genes and DNA. This sample has around 120,000 distinct CDR3 sequences in its table, and roughly a quarter of those were observed once. Roughly 35% of the sample belongs to the ten largest clones. The sample was PBMCs, sequenced either directly or after in vitro stimulation (not recorded which). The receptors originated from a human donor in good health (CMV status not recorded). Some clones in this sample may be carry-over from other donors' samples.

This clonotype showed up many times. V gene TRBV7-2 combines with J gene TRBJ2-3, with 10 bases matching TRBD2. The CDR3 has 17 residues. V gave up 1 base and J gave up 1 base; unmatched junction bases: 5. Germline V gene lookup returns CDR1 SGHTA and CDR2 FQGNSA. In DNA, the CDR3 is TGTGCCAGCAGCTTAGTCGCTAGCGGGAGAGGCACAGATACGCAGTATTTT. Protein: CASSLVASGRGTDTQYF.

J is TRBJ1-1 and V is TRBV5-4, with 9 positions matching TRBD1. The germline V gene has CDR1 SGHNT and CDR2 YYREEE (reference sequence). J gave up 0 bases and V 4 bases, and 10 bases lay outside the gene matches. The CDR3 runs to 17 residues. CDR3 sequence: CASSNVPGQGLNTEAFF. The CDR3 nucleotides are TGTGCCAGCAGCAATGTCCCGGGACAGGGTTTGAACACTGAAGCTTTCTTT.

This chain joins TRBV4-1 and TRBJ2-2; no firm D call. In germline, CDR1 is MGHRA, CDR2 YSYEKL. The CDR3 has 13 residues. V lost 4 bases, J lost 7 bases, and 10 bases lay in between. CDR3 residues: CASSPALGGELFF. The CDR3 nucleotides read TGCGCCAGCAGCCCCGCGCTGGGCGGGGAGCTGTTTTTT.

Comment on this clonotype: Compared with germline, one end of the junction differs, possibly owing to a read error. V and J are TRBV28 and TRBJ1-3; no definite D call. CDR3 length equals 17 residues. From germline, CDR1 is MDHEN and CDR2 SYDVKM. The CDR3 DNA is TGTGCCAGCAGTTTTCAAGGGCAGGTTTTCTCTGGAAACACCATATACTTC. Translated, it gives CASSFQGQVFSGNTIYF.

This clonotype was seen more than once but under ten times. The chain recombines TRBV30 with TRBJ2-5, with D unresolved. Trimming shortened V by 3 bases and J by 1 base, and 0 bases separated the two germline ends. CDR1 and CDR2 (germline): GTSNPN, SVGIG (reference sequence). The CDR3 contains 10 residues. CDR3 loop: CAWSQETQYF. CDR3 coding DNA: TGTGCCTGGAGCCAAGAGACCCAGTACTTC.

The rearrangement joins TRBV15 to TRBJ1-1; D ambiguous. The V end was cut by 0 bases, the J end by 1 base, with 9 bases between. Germline values: CDR1 LNHNV, CDR2 YYDKDF (reference sequence). CDR3 length: 15 amino acids. DNA of the CDR3: TGTGCCACCAGCAGAGACAGGAAATCGAACACTGAAGCTTTCTTT. Amino acids: CATSRDRKSNTEAFF.

V is TRBV12-3 or TRBV12-4 and J is TRBJ1-1; TRBD1 matches 7 bases. Trimming took 5 bases from V and 3 from J; bases not matched to a gene: 18. The CDR3 extends over 18 amino acids. CDR3 nucleotides: TGTGCCAGCAGTCCCGCCGGACAGGTGAGTTACGGCGACACTGAAGCTTTCTTT. Translated, it gives CASSPAGQVSYGDTEAFF.

This clonotype was detected many times. V and J are TRBV7-2 and TRBJ2-1, with TRBD2 matching 8 bases. V shed 5 bases, J shed 1 base, and the junction held 1 base outside the gene matches. Germline CDR1 is SGHTA and CDR2 is FQGNSA. The CDR3 length is 14 residues. The CDR3, as DNA: TGTGCCAGCAGCGAGCGGGGGTCCTACAATGAGCAGTTCTTC. It yields the protein CASSERGSYNEQFF.